These T cell receptor beta chains were read from a single sample in a study of neurological immune-mediated disorders. TCRdb re-derived calls from the 5' RACE reads in MiXCR, one entry per CDR3 protein. The sample consists of about 31,000 distinct CDR3 sequences, about 16% of them appearing once. The specimen was CD4+ T cells from blood. Every receptor here comes from a female donor with HTLV-1-associated myelopathy (HAM/TSP). Each CDR3 is given with its conserved first and last residue. Fields, in order: V gene, D gene, clone size, J gene, CDR3 DNA, CDR3 protein. D genes are given only for firm matches. Size tells how often a clone was seen (once, few, many) or the class of an expanded clone, and some rows leave it out.

TRBV6-2/TRBV6-3	TRBD1	many	TRBJ2-7	TGTGCCAGCGGACAGGCCTACTACGAGCAGTACTTC	CASGQAYYEQYF
TRBV9	NA	many	TRBJ1-3	TGTGCCAGCAGCGTAGCTCCCGCCTCTGACTCCGGAAACACCATATATTTT	CASSVAPASDSGNTIYF
TRBV5-1	TRBD2	many	TRBJ2-3	TGCGCCAGCAGCTTGAAACTAGCGGGAGGATTGACAGATACGCAGTATTTT	CASSLKLAGGLTDTQYF
TRBV12-3/TRBV12-4	TRBD2	many	TRBJ2-1	TGTGCCAGCAGTGTGATAGGGCTAGCGGGAAACAATGAGCAGTTCTTC	CASSVIGLAGNNEQFF
TRBV6-6	NA	many	TRBJ1-1	TGTGCCAGCAGTTCCGCGACAGGGAACACTGAAGCTTTCTTT	CASSSATGNTEAFF
TRBV7-3	NA	many	TRBJ2-3	TGTGCCAGCAGCTCCACCGGGATCAGCACAGATACGCAGTATTTT	CASSSTGISTDTQYF
TRBV5-1	NA	many	TRBJ1-1	TGCGCCAGCGATAACCCACATCGGAGGACTGAAGCTTTCTTT	CASDNPHRRTEAFF
TRBV20-1	NA	medium-sized	TRBJ1-6	TGCAGTGCCAGGTCGGGGGCTAGTTCACCCCTCCACTTT	CSARSGASSPLHF
TRBV5-1	NA	NA	TRBJ1-2	TGCGCCAGCAGTAGCGGAGGGGGAAACTATGGCTACACCTTC	CASSSGGGNYGYTF
TRBV21-1	NA	many	TRBJ1-5	TGTGCCAGCAGCAAAGGACAGGGGGCAGGCAATCAGCCCCAGCATTTT	CASSKGQGAGNQPQHF
TRBV5-1	TRBD2	many	TRBJ2-3	TGCGCCAGCAGCTTGAGGTTCCGGGAGGACCCCCCTCCGGATACGCAGTATTTT	CASSLRFREDPPPDTQYF
TRBV6-1	TRBD1	many	TRBJ2-7	TGTGCCAGCAGTGAATTCTGGGACAGCTCCTACGAGCAGTACTTC	CASSEFWDSSYEQYF
TRBV20-1	NA	NA	TRBJ2-7	TGCAGTGCTAGAGCGCAAACAAGGACAAGAAGGGACGAGCAGTACTTC	CSARAQTRTRRDEQYF
TRBV9	NA	NA	TRBJ1-5	TGTGCCAGCAGCGTAGAAGAAGGACAGCCCCAGCATTTT	CASSVEEGQPQHF
TRBV5-1	TRBD1	NA	TRBJ1-2	TGCGCCAGCAGCCCCCCGGGACAGGGGGCACTTGGCTACACCTTC	CASSPPGQGALGYTF
TRBV7-2	NA	many	TRBJ1-1	TGTGCCAGCAGCTCTAGGGAAATAAGCACTGAAGCTTTCTTT	CASSSREISTEAFF